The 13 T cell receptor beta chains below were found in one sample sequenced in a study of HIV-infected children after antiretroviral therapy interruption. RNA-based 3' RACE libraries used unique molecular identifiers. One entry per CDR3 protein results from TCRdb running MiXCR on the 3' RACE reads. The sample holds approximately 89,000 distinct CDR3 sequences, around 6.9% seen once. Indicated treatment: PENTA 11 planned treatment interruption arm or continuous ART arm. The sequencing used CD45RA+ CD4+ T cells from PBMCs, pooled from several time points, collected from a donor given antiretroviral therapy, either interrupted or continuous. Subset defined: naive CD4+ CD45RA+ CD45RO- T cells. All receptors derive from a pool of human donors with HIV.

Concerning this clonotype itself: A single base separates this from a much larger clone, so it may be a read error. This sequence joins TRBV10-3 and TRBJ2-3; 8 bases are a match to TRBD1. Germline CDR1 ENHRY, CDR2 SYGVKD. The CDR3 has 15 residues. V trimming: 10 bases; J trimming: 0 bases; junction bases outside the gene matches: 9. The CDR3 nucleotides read TGTGCCACCTGCCGGACAGGGTCGAGCACAGATACGCAGTATTTT. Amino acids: CATCRTGSSTDTQYF.

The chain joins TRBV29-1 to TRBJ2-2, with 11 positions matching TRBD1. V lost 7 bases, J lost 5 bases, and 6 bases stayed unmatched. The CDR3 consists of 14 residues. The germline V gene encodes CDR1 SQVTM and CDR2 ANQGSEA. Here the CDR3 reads CSAWTGGDTGELFF. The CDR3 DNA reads TGCAGCGCATGGACAGGGGGCGATACCGGGGAGCTGTTTTTT.

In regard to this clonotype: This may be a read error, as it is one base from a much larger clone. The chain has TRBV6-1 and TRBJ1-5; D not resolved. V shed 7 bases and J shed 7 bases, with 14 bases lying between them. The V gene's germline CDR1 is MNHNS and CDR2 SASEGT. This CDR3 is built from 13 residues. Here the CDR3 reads CASTITPKQPQHF. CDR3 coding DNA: TGTGCCAGCACCATAACGCCGAAACAGCCCCAGCATTTT.

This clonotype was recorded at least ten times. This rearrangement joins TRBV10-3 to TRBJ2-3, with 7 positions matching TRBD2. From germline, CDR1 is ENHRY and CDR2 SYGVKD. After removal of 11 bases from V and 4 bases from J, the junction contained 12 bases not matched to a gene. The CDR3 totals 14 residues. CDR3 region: CASRSTSRADTQYF. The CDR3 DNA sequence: TGTGCCTCCCGATCGACTAGCAGGGCAGATACGCAGTATTTT.

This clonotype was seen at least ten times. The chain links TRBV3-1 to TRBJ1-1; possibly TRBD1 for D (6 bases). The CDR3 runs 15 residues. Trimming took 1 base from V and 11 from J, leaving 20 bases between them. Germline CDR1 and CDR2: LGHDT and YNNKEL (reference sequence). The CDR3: CASSQGSLIQGRAFF. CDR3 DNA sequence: TGTGCCAGCAGCCAAGGGTCTTTGATACAGGGAAGGGCTTTCTTT.

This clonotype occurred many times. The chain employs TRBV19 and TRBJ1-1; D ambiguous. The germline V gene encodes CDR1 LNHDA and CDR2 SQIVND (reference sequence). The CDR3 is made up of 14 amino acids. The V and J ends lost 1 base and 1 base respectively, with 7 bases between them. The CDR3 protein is CASSIVVENTEAFF. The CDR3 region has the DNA TGTGCCAGTAGTATAGTGGTTGAGAACACTGAAGCTTTCTTT.

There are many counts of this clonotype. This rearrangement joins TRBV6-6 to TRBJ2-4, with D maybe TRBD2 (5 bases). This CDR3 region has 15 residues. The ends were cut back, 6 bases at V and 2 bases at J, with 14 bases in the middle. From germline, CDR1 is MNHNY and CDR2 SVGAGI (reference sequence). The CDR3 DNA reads TGTGCCAGCAGCGCAAGGACTGTTACCAAAAACATTCAGTACTTC. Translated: CASSARTVTKNIQYF.

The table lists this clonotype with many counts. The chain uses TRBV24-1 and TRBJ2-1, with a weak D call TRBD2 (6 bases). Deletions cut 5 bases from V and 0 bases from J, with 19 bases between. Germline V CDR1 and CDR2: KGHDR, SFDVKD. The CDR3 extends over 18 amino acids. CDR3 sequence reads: CATSARTGGPSSYNEQFF. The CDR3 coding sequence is TGTGCCACCAGTGCCCGCACAGGAGGGCCTAGCTCCTACAATGAGCAGTTCTTC.

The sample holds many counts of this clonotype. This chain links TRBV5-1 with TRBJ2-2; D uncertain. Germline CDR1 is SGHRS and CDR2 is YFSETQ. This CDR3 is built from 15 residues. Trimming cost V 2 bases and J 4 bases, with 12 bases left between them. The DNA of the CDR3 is TGCGCCAGCAGCTTCCTTACGGGTCGCACCGGGGAGCTGTTTTTT. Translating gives CASSFLTGRTGELFF.

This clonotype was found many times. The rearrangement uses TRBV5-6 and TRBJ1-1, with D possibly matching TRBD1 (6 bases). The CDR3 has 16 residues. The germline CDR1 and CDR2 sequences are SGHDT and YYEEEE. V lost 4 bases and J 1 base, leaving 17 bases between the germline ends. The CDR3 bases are TGTGCCAGCAGCCCTACCCCAGGGGCGTGGAACACTGAAGCTTTCTTT. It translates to CASSPTPGAWNTEAFF.

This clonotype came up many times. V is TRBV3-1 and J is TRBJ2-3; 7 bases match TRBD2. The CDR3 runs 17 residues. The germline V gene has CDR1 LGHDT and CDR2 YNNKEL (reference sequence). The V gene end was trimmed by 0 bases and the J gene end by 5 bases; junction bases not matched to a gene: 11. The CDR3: CASSQDLGLADGDTQYF. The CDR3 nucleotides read TGTGCCAGCAGCCAAGATCTGGGGCTAGCGGATGGAGATACGCAGTATTTT.

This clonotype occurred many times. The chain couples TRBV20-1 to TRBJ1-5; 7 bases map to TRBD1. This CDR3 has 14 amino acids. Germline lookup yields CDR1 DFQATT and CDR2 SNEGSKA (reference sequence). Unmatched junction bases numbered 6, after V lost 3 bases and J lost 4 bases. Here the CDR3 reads CSARMSGGNQPQHF. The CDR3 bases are TGCAGTGCTAGGATGTCAGGGGGTAATCAGCCCCAGCATTTT.

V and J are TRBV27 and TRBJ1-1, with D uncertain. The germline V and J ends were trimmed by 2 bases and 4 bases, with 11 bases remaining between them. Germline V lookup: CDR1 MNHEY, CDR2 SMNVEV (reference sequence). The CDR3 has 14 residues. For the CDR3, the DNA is TGTGCCAGCAGTTTAATAGGATTTGCCACTGAAGCTTTCTTT. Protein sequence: CASSLIGFATEAFF.